The sequence of this T cell receptor beta chain was determined in a study of glioma-infiltrating T cells. The overall study: Glioma patients had dexamethasone for six or fewer days before surgery. Target coverage was about 4.5- to 10-fold for 800,000 to 1,000,000 blood T cells. Findings and limits, study-wide: Non-neoplastic patients had below-expected tissue-blood divergence, while all gliomas exceeded expectation.

This clonotype showed up just a few times. What it binds is not known. CDR1 and CDR2 from the germline V gene are LGHDT and YNNKEL (reference sequence). This CDR3 comprises 16 residues. Trimming removed 3 bases at V and 3 bases at J, with 17 bases between. Amplification of TCR alpha and beta CDR3 regions from RNA used iRepertoire nested multiplex PCR. TCRdb reprocessed the multiplex PCR reads via MiXCR and lists one record per CDR3 protein. Of 400,000 or so distinct CDR3 sequences in the sample, roughly two fifths are singletons; the top ten hold approximately 12%. The origin of this receptor is a human donor with low-grade glioma or glioblastoma, undergoing nonglioma brain surgery, or in good health (not recorded which). Material: glioma tissue, nonneoplastic brain tissue, or PBMCs (not recorded which). The chain employs TRBV3-1 and TRBJ2-5, with D maybe TRBD1 (6 bases). The CDR3 sequence is CASSHVIQGLEETQYF. The CDR3 DNA follows: TGTGCCAGCAGCCATGTTATACAGGGCCTTGAAGAGACCCAGTACTTC.